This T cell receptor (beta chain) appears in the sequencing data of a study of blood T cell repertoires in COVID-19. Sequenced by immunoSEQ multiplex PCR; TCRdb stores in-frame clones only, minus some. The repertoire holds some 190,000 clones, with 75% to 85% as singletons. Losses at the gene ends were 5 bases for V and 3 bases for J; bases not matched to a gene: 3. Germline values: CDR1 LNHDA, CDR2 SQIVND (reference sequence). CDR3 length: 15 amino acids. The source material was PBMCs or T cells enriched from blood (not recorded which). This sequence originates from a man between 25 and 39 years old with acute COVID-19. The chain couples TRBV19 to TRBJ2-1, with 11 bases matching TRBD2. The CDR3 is CASSRTSGGYNEQFF. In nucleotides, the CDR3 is TGTGCCAGTAGTCGAACTAGCGGGGGCTACAATGAGCAGTTCTTC.